This T cell receptor (beta chain) was sequenced in a study of cytomegalovirus exposure and HLA in healthy donors. The PCR used 60 Vbeta and 13 Jbeta primers. The table came from immunoSEQ multiplex PCR; TCRdb's copy has only in-frame clones and leaves some out. The table for this sample gives about 210,000 clones. With 8 bases clipped from V and 1 base from J, the junction kept 4 bases outside the gene matches. The CDR3 runs 14 residues. The germline gives CDR1 MNHNS, CDR2 SASEGT. Material: PBMCs. The source of this sequence is a woman aged 25 to 39 in good health and CMV-seropositive. The chain recombines TRBV6-1 with TRBJ1-5, with 8 bases that match TRBD1. The CDR3 spells CASGRQGSNQPQHF. In DNA form, the CDR3 reads TGTGCCAGCGGCAGACAGGGGAGCAATCAGCCCCAGCATTTT.